This TCR beta chain derives from a study of beta chain features in type 1 diabetes. Trimming stripped 2 bases from V and 4 bases from J, with 3 bases between. The CDR3 covers 11 residues. Germline-derived CDR1 and CDR2 are SGHRS and YFSETQ. cDNA synthesis used the whole RNA isolate, giving expressed TCRB sequences. Here immunoSEQ multiplex PCR was the method, and the copy in TCRdb shows in-frame clones only, minus some. This repertoire shows 600,000 to 650,000 clones, around 16% found once; its top ten account for approximately 0.087%. Sequencing was carried out using naive CD4+ T cells from blood. The clonotype comes from a man between 18 and 35 years old in good health. The chain carries TRBV5-1 and TRBJ2-5; no definite D call. CDR3: CASSFGETQYF. CDR3 DNA sequence: TGCGCCAGCAGCTTTGGAGAGACCCAGTACTTC.